This T cell receptor beta chain was obtained from a study of OX40 agonist ivuxolimab in advanced cancers. Study-wide results and caveats: CD8+ T cells (on average) carried more expanded clones than CD4+ T cells. Low levels of normalized T-cell clonal expansion also appeared in some nonresponders.

Notes on this clone: The antigen is not known.

TCRdb's copy holds only in-frame clones and misses some; the assay was immunoSEQ multiplex PCR. In the table there are around 53,000 clones, about 85% of which are singletons. V lost 3 bases, J lost 2 bases, and 1 base lay in between. The CDR3 is 11 amino acids. Germline V gene lookup returns CDR1 SEHNR and CDR2 FQNEAQ (reference sequence). Sequences were derived from CD4+ or CD8+ T cells sorted from blood, sampled in a trial of the OX40 agonist ivuxolimab. The receptor comes from an adult with an advanced solid tumor such as melanoma, head and neck, liver or kidney cancer. The chain combines TRBV7-9 with TRBJ2-5; D is unresolved. The CDR3 is CASSLQETQYF. The CDR3 nucleotides read TGTGCCAGCAGCTTGCAAGAGACCCAGTACTTC.